One TCR beta chain is described in this entry. Its antigen is not identified. One end of the junction varies from germline; a read error may be responsible. The germline V gene has CDR1 SGHDT and CDR2 YYEEEE. This CDR3 is 20 amino acids long. No cell sorting was done before RNA was extracted from the tissue. Three rounds of nested PCR, following a modified ARM-PCR protocol, produced the TCRbeta library. A single record per CDR3 protein comes from TCRdb applying MiXCR to the multiplex PCR reads. This sample has around 200,000 distinct CDR3 sequences; around 70% occur once, and the top ten carry approximately 25%. This record comes from a study of tumor and adjacent non-tumor tissue in lung cancer. Study as a whole: Patients were aged 31 to 76, some 10 men and about five women, stage I to III.

Study-level results: Shorter survival was associated with higher TCR diversity in tumors. Top 100 clones took a larger repertoire share in normal lung.

This clonotype originated in a man aged 60-69 years with non-small cell lung cancer. The material sequenced was lung tumor tissue. This sequence joins TRBV5-6 and TRBJ1-1, with TRBD1 matching over 9 bases. The CDR3 DNA is TGTGCCAGCGGCTTGGCGTACCAGGACAGGGGTCCATGGTTGAACACTGAAGCTTTCTTT. Encoded protein: CASGLAYQDRGPWLNTEAFF. Variable domain in full (rest from reference TRBV5-6 and TRBJ1-1): DAGVTQSPTHLIKTRGQQVTLRCSPKSGHDTVSWYQQALGQGPQFIFQYYEEEERQRGNFPDRFSGHQFPNYSSELNVNALLLGDSALYLCASGLAYQDRGPWLNTEAFFGQGTRLTVV.